Here is one T cell receptor (beta chain) with its context. This clone was seen only a few times. Its recognized antigen is unknown. No base quality information exists; no much larger clone differs at one position. The entry originates in a study of blood T cell repertoires in COVID-19 (dated by TCRdb to 2018 to 2020). Turning to the overall study: The collaborator samples originated in the United States, Italy and Spain and spanned the acute and convalescent phases of COVID-19. The samples were drawn from two sources: the first 160 participants of the ongoing ImmuneRACE study, and about 1,300 subjects contributed by 6 global collaborators. Subjects who had been exposed to COVID-19, were actively infected with it, or had recovered from it provided the deeply sampled blood TCRbeta repertoires that made up the dataset. Where available, HLA class I and class II types were obtained from metadata supplied by the sample provider rather than from assay-based typing. A de-identified subject ID, COVID-19 status, age in years and sex were almost always included in the sample metadata. The material from the prospective study consisted of cDNA or gDNA derived from T cells, B-cell-depleted T cells, or PBMCs. The repertoires were released in a freely available public database meant as a resource for research on the immune response to SARS-CoV-2. Findings and caveats that apply to the study as a whole: Clinical and demographic metadata were provided uncurated, with the amount varying by source and participant.

TCRbeta CDR3 regions were amplified from genomic DNA by means of the immunoSEQ Assay, a bias-controlled multiplex PCR. Per the original workflow: The number of nucleated cells in each sample was estimated from the amplification of reference gene primers within the assay. To quantify the absolute abundance of each unique TCRbeta CDR3 rearrangement, sequence reads were collapsed and filtered. For each sample, productive Simpson clonality was calculated as the square root of Simpson's diversity index over productive rearrangements. TCRdb provides this immuneACCESS table in a form limited to in-frame rearrangements. Some clones are lacking; in checked studies, under half of them reflect an unresolved V gene, and why the rest are absent is not known. The D gene and trimming were derived from the DNA, and the V and J assignments and clone size from that table. The sample yields 84,000 or so clones; 65% to 85% were counted once. Jointly, the top ten make up roughly 12% of the sample.

Trimmed from V: 3 bases; trimmed from J: 1 base; junction bases lacking a gene match: 7. Reading the germline V gene gives CDR1 MDHEN and CDR2 SYDVKM. CDR3 length: 16 amino acids, cysteine to phenylalanine. Only the CDR3 portion is preserved as DNA: 48 bases, with reading frame beginning at the first base. Collaborating institutions collected whole blood in K2EDTA tubes following their own protocols. Collaborator samples were shipped for TCRbeta analysis as frozen whole blood, isolated PBMCs, or DNA extracted from either sample type. The source of this sequence is an older man with acute or convalescent COVID-19. The sample comprised peripheral blood. The chain employs TRBV28 and TRBJ1-2; the central 8 bases match TRBD1. CDR3 sequence: CASSLAGGLINYGYTF. The DNA reads as follows: TGTGCCAGCAGTTTGGCAGGGGGCTTAATTAACTATGGCTACACCTTC.